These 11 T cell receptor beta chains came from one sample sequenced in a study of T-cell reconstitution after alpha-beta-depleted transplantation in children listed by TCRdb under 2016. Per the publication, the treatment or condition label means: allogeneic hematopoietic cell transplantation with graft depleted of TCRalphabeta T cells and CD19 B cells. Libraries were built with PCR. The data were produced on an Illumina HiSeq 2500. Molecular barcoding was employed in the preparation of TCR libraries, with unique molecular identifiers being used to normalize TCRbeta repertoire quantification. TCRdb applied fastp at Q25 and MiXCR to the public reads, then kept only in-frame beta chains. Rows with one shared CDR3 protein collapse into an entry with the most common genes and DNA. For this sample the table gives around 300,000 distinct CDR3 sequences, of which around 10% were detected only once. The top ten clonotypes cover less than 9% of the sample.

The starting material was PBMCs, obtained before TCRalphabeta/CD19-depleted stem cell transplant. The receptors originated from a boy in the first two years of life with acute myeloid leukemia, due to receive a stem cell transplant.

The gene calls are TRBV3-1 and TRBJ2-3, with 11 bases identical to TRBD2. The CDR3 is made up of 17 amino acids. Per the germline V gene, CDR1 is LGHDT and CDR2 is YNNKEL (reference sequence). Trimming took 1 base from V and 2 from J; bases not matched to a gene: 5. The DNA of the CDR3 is TGTGCCAGCAGCCAAGCGACTAGCGGGACTTACACAGATACGCAGTATTTT. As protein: CASSQATSGTYTDTQYF.

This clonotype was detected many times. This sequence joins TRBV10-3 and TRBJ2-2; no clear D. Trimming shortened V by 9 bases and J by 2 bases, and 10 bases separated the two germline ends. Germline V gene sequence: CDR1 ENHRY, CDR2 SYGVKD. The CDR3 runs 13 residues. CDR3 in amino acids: CAIPGLNTGELFF. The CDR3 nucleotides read TGTGCCATTCCGGGTCTTAACACCGGGGAGCTGTTTTTT.

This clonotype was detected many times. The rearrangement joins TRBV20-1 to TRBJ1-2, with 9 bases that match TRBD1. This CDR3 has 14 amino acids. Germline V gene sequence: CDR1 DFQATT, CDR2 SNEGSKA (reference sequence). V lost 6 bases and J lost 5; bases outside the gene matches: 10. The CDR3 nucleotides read TGCAGTGCAACAACGGGACAGGGTCGGTATGGCTACACCTTC. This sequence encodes CSATTGQGRYGYTF.

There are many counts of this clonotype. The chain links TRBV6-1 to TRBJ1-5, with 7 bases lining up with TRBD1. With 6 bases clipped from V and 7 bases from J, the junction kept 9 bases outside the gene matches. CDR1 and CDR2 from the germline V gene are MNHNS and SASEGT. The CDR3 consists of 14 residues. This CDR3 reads CASSSDRDGQPQHF. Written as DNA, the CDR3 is TGTGCCAGCAGCTCCGACAGGGACGGGCAGCCCCAGCATTTT.

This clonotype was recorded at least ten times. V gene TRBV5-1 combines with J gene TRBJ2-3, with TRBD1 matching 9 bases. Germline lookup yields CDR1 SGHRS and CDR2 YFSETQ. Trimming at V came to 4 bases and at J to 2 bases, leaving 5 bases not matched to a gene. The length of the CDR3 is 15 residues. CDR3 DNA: TGCGCCAGCAGCGTCGACAGGGGGTTCACAGATACGCAGTATTTT. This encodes CASSVDRGFTDTQYF.

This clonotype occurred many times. The DNA for the CDR3 is TGTGCCAGCAGTTCCCTAGCGGGAGGGTTAGAGACCCAGTACTTC. As protein: CASSSLAGGLETQYF. This chain uses TRBV28 with TRBJ2-5; 12 nucleotides align to TRBD2. Trimming at V came to 4 bases and at J to 4 bases, leaving 4 bases not matched to a gene. Germline V gives CDR1 MDHEN, CDR2 SYDVKM. CDR3 length equals 15 residues.

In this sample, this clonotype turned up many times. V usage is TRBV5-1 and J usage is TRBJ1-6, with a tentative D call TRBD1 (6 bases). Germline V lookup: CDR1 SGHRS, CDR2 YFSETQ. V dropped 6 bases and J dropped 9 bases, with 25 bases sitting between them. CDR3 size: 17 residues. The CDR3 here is CASKPGGPSQVGSPLHF. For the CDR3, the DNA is TGCGCCAGCAAGCCGGGGGGCCCTAGTCAAGTCGGTTCACCCCTCCACTTT.

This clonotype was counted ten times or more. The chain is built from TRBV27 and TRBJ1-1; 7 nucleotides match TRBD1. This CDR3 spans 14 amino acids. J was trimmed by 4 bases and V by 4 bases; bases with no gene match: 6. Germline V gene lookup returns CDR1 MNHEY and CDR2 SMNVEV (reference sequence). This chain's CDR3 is CASSYGTAPTEAFF. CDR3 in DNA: TGTGCCAGCAGTTATGGGACAGCCCCCACTGAAGCTTTCTTT.

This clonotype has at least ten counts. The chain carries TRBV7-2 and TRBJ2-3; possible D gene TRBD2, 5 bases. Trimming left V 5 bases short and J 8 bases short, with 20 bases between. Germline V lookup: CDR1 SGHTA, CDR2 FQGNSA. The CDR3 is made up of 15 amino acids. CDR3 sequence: CASSPQDLKVSTQYF. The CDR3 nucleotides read TGTGCCAGCAGCCCCCAGGACTTAAAAGTCTCTACGCAGTATTTT.

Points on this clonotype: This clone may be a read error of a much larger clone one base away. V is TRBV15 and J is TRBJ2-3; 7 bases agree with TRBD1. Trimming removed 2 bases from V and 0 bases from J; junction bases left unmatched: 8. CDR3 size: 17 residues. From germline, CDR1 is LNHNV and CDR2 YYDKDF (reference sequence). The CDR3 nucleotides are TGTGCCACCAGCAGAACCAGGACAGGCAGAAGCACAGATACGCAGTATTTT. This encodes CATSRTRTGRSTDTQYF.

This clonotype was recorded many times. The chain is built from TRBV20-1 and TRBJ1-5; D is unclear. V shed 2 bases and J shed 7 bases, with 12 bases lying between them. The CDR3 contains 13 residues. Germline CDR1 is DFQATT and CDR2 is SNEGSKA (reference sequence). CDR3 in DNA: TGCAGTGCTAGAAGGTTGGGTGTCCAGCCCCAGCATTTT. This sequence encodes CSARRLGVQPQHF.